This TCR beta chain was recovered during a study of blood T cell repertoires in COVID-19. The wider study: The United States, Italy and Spain were the sources of the acute and convalescent COVID-19 samples. PBMCs, B-cell-depleted T cells, or T cells were the source of the cDNA or gDNA that made up the material.

In the study's own analysis: Reference gene primer amplification gave nucleated cell count estimates. The repertoire was sequenced with immunoSEQ multiplex PCR; TCRdb's copy has only in-frame clones and lacks some. V and J calls and clone size are given by that table; D and trimming were obtained from the DNA. The table lists 130,000 or so clones, 85% to 90% of them singletons. This CDR3 comprises 12 residues. The V end lost 5 bases, the J end lost 7 bases, and 9 bases lay between the germline ends. CDR1 LGHDT and CDR2 YNNKEL come from the germline V gene (reference sequence). The rearrangement joins TRBV3-1 (or the pseudogene TRBV3-2) to TRBJ1-5, with D perhaps matching TRBD1 (6 bases). The sequence was obtained from a man aged 50-60 years with active or convalescent COVID-19. The sequenced sample was peripheral blood. The CDR3 loop is CASSSQGQPQHF. The CDR3 nucleotides read TGTGCCAGCAGCTCACAGGGACAGCCCCAGCATTTT.